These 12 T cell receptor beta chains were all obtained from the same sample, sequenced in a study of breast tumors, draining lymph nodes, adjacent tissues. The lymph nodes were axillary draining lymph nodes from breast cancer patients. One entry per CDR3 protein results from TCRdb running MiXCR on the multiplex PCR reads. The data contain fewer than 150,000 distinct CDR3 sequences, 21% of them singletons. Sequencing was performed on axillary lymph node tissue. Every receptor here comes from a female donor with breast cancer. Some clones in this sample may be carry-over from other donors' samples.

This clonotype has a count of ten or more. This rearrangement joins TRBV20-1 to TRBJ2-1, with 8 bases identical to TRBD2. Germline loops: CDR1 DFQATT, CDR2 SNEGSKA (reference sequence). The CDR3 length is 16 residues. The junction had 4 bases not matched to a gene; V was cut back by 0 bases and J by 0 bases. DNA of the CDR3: TGCAGTGCTAGAGATCGGAGCGGGAGCTCCTACAATGAGCAGTTCTTC. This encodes CSARDRSGSSYNEQFF.

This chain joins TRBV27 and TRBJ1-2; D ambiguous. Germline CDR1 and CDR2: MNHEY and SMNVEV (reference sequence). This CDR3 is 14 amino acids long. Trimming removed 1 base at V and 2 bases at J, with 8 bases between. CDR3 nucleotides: TGTGCCAGCAGTTTATTTCCGGTAAACTATGGCTACACCTTC. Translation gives CASSLFPVNYGYTF.

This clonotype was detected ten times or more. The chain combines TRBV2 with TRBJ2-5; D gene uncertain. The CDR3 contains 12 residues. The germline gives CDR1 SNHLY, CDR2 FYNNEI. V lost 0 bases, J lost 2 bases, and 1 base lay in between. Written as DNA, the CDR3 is TGTGCCAGCAGTGAAGCGCAAGAGACCCAGTACTTC. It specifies CASSEAQETQYF.

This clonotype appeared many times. The CDR3 DNA reads as TGTGCCAGCAGCTCCCTGGACCCATACAATGAGCAGTTCTTC. Residues: CASSSLDPYNEQFF. The chain has TRBV7-9 and TRBJ2-1; D gene uncertain. V lost 4 bases, J lost 4 bases, and 11 bases lay in between. The CDR3 has 14 residues. Germline values: CDR1 SEHNR, CDR2 FQNEAQ (reference sequence).

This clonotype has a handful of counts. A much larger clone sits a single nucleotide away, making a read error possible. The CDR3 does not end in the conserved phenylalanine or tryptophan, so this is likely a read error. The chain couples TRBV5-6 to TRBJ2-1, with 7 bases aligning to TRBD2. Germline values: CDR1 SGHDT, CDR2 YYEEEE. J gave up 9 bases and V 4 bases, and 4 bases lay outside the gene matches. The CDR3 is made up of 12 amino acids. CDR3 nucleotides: TGTGCCAGCAGCCTGACTAGCATTGAGCAGTTCCTC. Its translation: CASSLTSIEQFL.

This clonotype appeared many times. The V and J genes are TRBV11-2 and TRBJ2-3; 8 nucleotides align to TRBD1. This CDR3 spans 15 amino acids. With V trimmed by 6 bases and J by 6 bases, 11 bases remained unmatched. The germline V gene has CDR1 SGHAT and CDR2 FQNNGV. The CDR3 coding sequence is TGTGCCAGCAGTTCTTGGGACAGGTTTTCGGATACGCAGTATTTT. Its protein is CASSSWDRFSDTQYF.

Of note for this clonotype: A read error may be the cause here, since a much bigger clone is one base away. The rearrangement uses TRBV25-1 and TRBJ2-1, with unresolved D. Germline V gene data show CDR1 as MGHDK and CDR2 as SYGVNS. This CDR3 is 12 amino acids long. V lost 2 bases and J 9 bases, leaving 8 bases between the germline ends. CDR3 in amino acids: CASSEGRAEQFF. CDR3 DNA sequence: TGTGCCAGCAGTGAAGGCAGAGCTGAGCAGTTCTTC.

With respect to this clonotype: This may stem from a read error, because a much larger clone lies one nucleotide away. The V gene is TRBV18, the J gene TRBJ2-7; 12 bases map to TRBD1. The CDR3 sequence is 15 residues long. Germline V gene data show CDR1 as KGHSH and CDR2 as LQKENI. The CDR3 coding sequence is TGTGCCAGCCCACCTTCCGGGACAGGGGGCGTTGAGCAGTACTTC. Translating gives CASPPSGTGGVEQYF.

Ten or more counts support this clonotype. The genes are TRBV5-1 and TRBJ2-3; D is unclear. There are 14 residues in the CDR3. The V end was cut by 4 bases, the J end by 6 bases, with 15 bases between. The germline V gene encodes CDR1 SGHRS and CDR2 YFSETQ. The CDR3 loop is CASSKTPRPDTQYF. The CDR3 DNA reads TGCGCCAGCAGCAAGACCCCTAGGCCCGATACGCAGTATTTT.

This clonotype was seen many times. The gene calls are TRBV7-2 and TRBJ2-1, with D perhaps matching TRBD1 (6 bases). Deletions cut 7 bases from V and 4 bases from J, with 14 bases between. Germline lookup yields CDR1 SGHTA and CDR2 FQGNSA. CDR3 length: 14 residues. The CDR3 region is CASTPGDIYNEQFF. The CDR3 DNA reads TGTGCCAGCACCCCAGGGGACATATACAATGAGCAGTTCTTC.

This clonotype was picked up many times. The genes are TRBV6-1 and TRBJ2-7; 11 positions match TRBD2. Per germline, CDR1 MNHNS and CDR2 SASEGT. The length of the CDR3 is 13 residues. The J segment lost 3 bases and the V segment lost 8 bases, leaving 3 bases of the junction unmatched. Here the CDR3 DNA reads TGTGCCAGCCTCCTAGCGGGAGGCTACGAGCAGTACTTC. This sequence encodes CASLLAGGYEQYF.

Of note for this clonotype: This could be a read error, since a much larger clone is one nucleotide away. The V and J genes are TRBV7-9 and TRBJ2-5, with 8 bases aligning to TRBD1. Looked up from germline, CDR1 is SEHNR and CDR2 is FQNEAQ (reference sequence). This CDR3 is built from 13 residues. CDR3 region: CASGLDRGQTQYF. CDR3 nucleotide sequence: TGTGCCAGCGGCTTAGACAGGGGTCAGACCCAGTACTTC.